Listed below are T cell receptor beta chains from one sample, sequenced in a study of shared clonotypes between healthy human individuals. The data were produced by immunoSEQ multiplex PCR, yet TCRdb's version contains in-frame clones alone and is incomplete. The sample consists of over 950,000 clones, approximately 80% of them appearing once. The sample consisted of memory CD4+ T cells from PBMCs. The receptors come from a young man in good health. Some clones in this sample may be carry-over from other donors' samples. CDR3s include the opening cysteine and the closing phenylalanine or tryptophan. The order of the fields is J gene, clone size, V gene, D gene, CDR3 DNA, CDR3 protein. The D gene is left open where the match is weak. The size of a clone is reported for some rows only, either as once, few or many, or as a class for expanded clones.

J gene: TRBJ2-1; clone size: -; V gene: TRBV5-1; D gene: -; CDR3 DNA: TGCGCCAGCAGCTTGGCGGGACTGAGCTCCTACAATGAGCAGTTCTTC; CDR3 protein: CASSLAGLSSYNEQFF
J gene: TRBJ2-7; clone size: -; V gene: TRBV28; D gene: TRBD2; CDR3 DNA: TGTGCCAGCAGTTTCGTGGGGGGGGCCTACGAGCAGTACTTC; CDR3 protein: CASSFVGGAYEQYF
J gene: TRBJ1-5; clone size: -; V gene: TRBV7-2; D gene: -; CDR3 DNA: TGTGCCAGCAGCGATCTTGGCGGGCTCAATCAGCCCCAGCATTTT; CDR3 protein: CASSDLGGLNQPQHF
J gene: TRBJ2-1; clone size: few; V gene: TRBV5-1; D gene: -; CDR3 DNA: TGCGCCAGCAGCTTGGGACCTGGCAATGAGCAGTTCTTC; CDR3 protein: CASSLGPGNEQFF
J gene: TRBJ2-5; clone size: -; V gene: TRBV15; D gene: TRBD1; CDR3 DNA: TGTGCCACCAGCAGAGTTAACACAGGGGGCCAAGAGACCCAGTACTTC; CDR3 protein: CATSRVNTGGQETQYF
J gene: TRBJ2-5; clone size: once; V gene: TRBV30; D gene: -; CDR3 DNA: TGTGCCTGGCGGGGGTTGGGGGGCGGAAAGACCCAGTACTTC; CDR3 protein: CAWRGLGGGKTQYF
J gene: TRBJ2-1; clone size: -; V gene: TRBV5-1; D gene: -; CDR3 DNA: TGCGCCAGCAGACCCCTAGGGGGCTCCTACAATGAGCAGTTCTTC; CDR3 protein: CASRPLGGSYNEQFF
J gene: TRBJ1-5; clone size: -; V gene: TRBV5-1; D gene: -; CDR3 DNA: TGCGCCAGCAGCCGGGACCCTGATCAGCCCCAGCATTTT; CDR3 protein: CASSRDPDQPQHF
J gene: TRBJ2-7; clone size: once; V gene: TRBV28; D gene: TRBD2; CDR3 DNA: TGTGCCAGCAGCCTTCTGGGGAGCGGGATTGCCTACGAGCAGTACTTC; CDR3 protein: CASSLLGSGIAYEQYF
J gene: TRBJ1-1; clone size: -; V gene: TRBV30; D gene: -; CDR3 DNA: TGTGCCTGGAGTGTTGGAATAGGGGCGCCGGACACTGAAGCTTTCTTT; CDR3 protein: CAWSVGIGAPDTEAFF
J gene: TRBJ2-3; clone size: few; V gene: TRBV28; D gene: -; CDR3 DNA: TGTGCCAGCAGTTTCAGACTCACTAGCACAGATACGCAGTATTTT; CDR3 protein: CASSFRLTSTDTQYF
J gene: TRBJ1-2; clone size: -; V gene: TRBV7-3; D gene: -; CDR3 DNA: TGTGCCAGCAGCCAACAGGGAGGCTATGGCTACACCTTC; CDR3 protein: CASSQQGGYGYTF
J gene: TRBJ2-7; clone size: -; V gene: TRBV28; D gene: TRBD1; CDR3 DNA: TGTGCCAGCAGTTCCGGGACAGGCTACGAGCAGTACTTC; CDR3 protein: CASSSGTGYEQYF
J gene: TRBJ1-1; clone size: -; V gene: TRBV10-2; D gene: -; CDR3 DNA: TGCGCCAGCAGTGTTTGGGGAGCTGAAGCTTTCTTT; CDR3 protein: CASSVWGAEAFF
J gene: TRBJ1-5; clone size: -; V gene: TRBV6-1; D gene: -; CDR3 DNA: TGTGCCAGCGAACAGGGATCAACGGGTCAGCCCCAGCATTTT; CDR3 protein: CASEQGSTGQPQHF
J gene: TRBJ2-7; clone size: -; V gene: TRBV7-2; D gene: -; CDR3 DNA: TGTGCCAGCAGCTTAGAACCAGTAGGATCCTACGAGCAGTACTTC; CDR3 protein: CASSLEPVGSYEQYF